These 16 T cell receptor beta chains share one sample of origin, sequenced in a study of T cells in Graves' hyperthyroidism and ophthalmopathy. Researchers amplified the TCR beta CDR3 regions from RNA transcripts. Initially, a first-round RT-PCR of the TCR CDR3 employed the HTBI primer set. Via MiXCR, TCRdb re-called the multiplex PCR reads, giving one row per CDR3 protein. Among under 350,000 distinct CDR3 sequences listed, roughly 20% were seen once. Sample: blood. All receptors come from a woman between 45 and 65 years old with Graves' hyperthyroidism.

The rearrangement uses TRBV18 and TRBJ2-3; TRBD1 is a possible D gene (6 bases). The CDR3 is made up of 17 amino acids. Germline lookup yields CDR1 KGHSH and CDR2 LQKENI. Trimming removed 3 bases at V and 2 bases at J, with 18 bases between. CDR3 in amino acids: CASSPSSGQYFTDTQYF. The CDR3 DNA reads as TGTGCCAGCTCACCGTCTTCTGGACAGTACTTCACAGATACGCAGTATTTT.

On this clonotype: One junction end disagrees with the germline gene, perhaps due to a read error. In nucleotides, the CDR3 is TGTGCCGGCAGTTTTGGAAATGAAAAACTGTTTTTT. It specifies CAGSFGNEKLFF. The chain couples TRBV12-3 or TRBV12-4 to TRBJ1-4, with D unclear. The CDR3 consists of 12 residues.

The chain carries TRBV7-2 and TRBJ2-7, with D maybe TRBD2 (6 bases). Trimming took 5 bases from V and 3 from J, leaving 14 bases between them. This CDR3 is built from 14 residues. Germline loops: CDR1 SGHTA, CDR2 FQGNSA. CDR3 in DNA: TGTGCCAGCAGCCGGGACTTTCTAAACTACGAGCAGTACTTC. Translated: CASSRDFLNYEQYF.

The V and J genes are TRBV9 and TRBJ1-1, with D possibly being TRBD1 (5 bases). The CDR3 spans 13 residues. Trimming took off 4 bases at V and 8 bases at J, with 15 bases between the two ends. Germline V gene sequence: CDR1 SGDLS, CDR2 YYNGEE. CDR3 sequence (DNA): TGTGCCAGCAGCTCACGGGGGGGTCCGGAAGCTTTCTTT. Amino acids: CASSSRGGPEAFF.

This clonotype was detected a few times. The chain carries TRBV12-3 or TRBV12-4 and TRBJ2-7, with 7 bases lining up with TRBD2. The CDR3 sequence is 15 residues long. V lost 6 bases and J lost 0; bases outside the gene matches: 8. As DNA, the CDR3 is TGTGCCAGCAGCCCGACTAGCAAGAGCTCCTACGAGCAGTACTTC. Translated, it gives CASSPTSKSSYEQYF.

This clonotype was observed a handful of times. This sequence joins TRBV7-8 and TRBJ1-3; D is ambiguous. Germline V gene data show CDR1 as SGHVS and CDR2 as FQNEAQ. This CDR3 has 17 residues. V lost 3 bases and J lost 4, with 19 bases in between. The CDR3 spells CASSLHRTSGWGNTIYF. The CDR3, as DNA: TGTGCCAGCAGCTTGCACAGAACCTCGGGGTGGGGAAACACCATATATTTT.

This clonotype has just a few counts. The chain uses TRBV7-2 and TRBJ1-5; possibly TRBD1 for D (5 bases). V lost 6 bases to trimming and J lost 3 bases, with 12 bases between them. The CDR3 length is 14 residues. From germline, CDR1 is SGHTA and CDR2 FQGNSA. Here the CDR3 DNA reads TGTGCCAGCAGTCAGAGGGGTTACAATCAGCCCCAGCATTTT. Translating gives CASSQRGYNQPQHF.

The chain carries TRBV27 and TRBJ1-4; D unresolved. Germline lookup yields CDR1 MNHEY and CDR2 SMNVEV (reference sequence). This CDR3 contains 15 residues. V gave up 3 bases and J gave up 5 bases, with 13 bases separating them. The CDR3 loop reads CASSFSPAGNEKLFF. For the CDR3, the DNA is TGTGCCAGCAGTTTTTCCCCGGCGGGGAATGAAAAACTGTTTTTT.

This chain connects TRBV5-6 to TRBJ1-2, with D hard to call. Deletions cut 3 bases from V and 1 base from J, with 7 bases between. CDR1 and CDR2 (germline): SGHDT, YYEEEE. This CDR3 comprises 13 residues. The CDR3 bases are TGTGCCAGCAGCTCGGTCTTTAACTATGGCTACACCTTC. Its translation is CASSSVFNYGYTF.

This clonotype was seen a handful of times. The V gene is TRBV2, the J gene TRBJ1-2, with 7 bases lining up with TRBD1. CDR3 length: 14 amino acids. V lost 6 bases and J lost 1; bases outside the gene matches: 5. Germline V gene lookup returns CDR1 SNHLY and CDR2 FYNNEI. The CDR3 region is CASSPTGSNYGYTF. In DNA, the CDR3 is TGTGCCAGCAGCCCGACAGGGAGTAACTATGGCTACACCTTC.

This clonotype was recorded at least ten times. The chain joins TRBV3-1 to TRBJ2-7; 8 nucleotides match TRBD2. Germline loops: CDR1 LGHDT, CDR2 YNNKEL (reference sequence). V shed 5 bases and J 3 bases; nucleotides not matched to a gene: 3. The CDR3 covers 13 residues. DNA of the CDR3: TGTGCCAGCAGCGTTAGCGGGGACTACGAGCAGTACGTC. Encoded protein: CASSVSGDYEQYV.

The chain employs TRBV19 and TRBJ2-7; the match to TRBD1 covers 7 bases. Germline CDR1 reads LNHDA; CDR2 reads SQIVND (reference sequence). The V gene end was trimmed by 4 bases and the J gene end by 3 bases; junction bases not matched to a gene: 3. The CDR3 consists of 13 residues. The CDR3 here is CASSRDRDYEQYF. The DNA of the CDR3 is TGTGCCAGTAGTAGAGACAGGGACTACGAGCAGTACTTC. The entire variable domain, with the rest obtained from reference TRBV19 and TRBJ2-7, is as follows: DGGITQSPKYLFRKEGQNVTLSCEQNLNHDAMYWYRQDPGQGLRLIYYSQIVNDFQKGDIAEGYSVSREKKESFPLTVTSAQKNPTAFYLCASSRDRDYEQYFGPGTRLTVT.

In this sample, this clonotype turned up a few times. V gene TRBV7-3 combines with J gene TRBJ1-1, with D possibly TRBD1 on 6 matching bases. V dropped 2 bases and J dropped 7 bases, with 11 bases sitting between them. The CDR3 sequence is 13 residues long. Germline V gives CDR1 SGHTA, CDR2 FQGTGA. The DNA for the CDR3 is TGTGCCAGCAGCTTAGGGGGGGCAGGTGAAGCTTTCTTT. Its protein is CASSLGGAGEAFF.

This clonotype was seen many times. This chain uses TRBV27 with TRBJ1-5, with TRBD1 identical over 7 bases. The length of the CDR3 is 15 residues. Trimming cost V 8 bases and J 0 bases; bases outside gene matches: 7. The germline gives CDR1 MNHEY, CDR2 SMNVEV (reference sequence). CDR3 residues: CASGGGTVSNQPQHF. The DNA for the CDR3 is TGTGCCAGCGGTGGCGGGACAGTTAGCAATCAGCCCCAGCATTTT.

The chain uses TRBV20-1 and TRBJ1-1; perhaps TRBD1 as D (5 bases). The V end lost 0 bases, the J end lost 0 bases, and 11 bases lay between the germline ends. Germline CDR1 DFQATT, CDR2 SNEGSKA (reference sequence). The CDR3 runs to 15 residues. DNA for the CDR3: TGCAGTGCTAGAGATGGGGCAGACATGAACACTGAAGCTTTCTTT. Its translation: CSARDGADMNTEAFF.

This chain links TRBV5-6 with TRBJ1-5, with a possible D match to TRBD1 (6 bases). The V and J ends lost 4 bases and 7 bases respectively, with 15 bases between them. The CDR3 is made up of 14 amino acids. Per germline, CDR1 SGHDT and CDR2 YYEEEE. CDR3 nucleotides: TGTGCCAGCAGCGTTACAGGGATACGGCAGCCCCAGCATTTT. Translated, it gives CASSVTGIRQPQHF.